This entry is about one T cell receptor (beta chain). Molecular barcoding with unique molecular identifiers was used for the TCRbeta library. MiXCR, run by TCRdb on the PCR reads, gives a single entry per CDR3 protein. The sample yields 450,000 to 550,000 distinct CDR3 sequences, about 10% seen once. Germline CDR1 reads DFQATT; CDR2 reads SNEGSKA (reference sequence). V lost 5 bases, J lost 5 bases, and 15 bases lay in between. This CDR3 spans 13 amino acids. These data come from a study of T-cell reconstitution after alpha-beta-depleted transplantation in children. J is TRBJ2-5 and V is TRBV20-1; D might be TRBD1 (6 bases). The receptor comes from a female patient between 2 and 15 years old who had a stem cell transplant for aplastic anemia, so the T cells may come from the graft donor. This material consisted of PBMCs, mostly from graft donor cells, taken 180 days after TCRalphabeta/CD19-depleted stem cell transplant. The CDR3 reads CSAARDMGETQYF. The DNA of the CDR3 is TGCAGTGCTGCCAGGGACATGGGCGAGACCCAGTACTTC.